This T cell receptor (beta chain) derives from a study of blood T cells in healthy people across ages. In regard to this clonotype: At one end the junction does not follow the germline gene, possibly because of a read error.

The use of a sample-barcoded 5' primer and a J-beta primer mix characterized a second PCR of roughly 6 to 11 cycles. Each TCR beta cDNA got a 12-nucleotide random molecular identifier. Using its own MiXCR run on the 5' RACE reads, TCRdb lists one record per CDR3 protein. The sample gives approximately 1.5 million distinct CDR3 sequences, around 35% of which show up once; approximately 11% is in the top ten. The clonotype comes from a woman aged 25 to 39 in good health. The sample taken for sequencing was blood.

The CDR3 protein is CSVRDRGASGSSYEQYF. In nucleotides, the CDR3 is TGCAGTGTTAGAGATCGAGGAGCTAGCGGGAGCTCCTACGAGCAGTACTTC. This chain joins TRBV20-1 and TRBJ2-7; TRBD2 aligns across 10 bases. Germline V lookup: CDR1 DFQATT, CDR2 SNEGSKA (reference sequence). The CDR3 is 17 residues long.